Described below is a single TCR beta chain sequence and its context. Bulk tumor genomic DNA (around 600 ng per sample) served as template. Several widely spaced biopsies per primary tumor were taken during surgery. Patients underwent curative surgery for non-small cell lung cancer (untreated and newly diagnosed). Donors were newly diagnosed non-small cell lung cancer patients having surgery with curative intent. The sample is drawn from a study of immune heterogeneity within non-small cell lung tumors. Amplification of the TCR beta CDR3 was achieved through multiplex PCR with 32 V and 13 J primers. Via MiXCR, TCRdb re-called the multiplex PCR reads, giving one row per CDR3 protein. The sample gives approximately 4,600 distinct CDR3 sequences, around 35% of which show up once; 20% to 25% is in the top ten. The CDR3 length is 15 residues. J gave up 6 bases and V 4 bases, and 8 bases lay outside the gene matches. Germline-derived CDR1 and CDR2 are SGHNT and YYREEE (reference sequence).

The specimen was lung tumor tissue. The chain links TRBV5-4 to TRBJ2-1; 9 nucleotides line up with TRBD2. This receptor was identified in a woman between 45 and 65 years old with non-small cell lung cancer. The CDR3 DNA is TGTGCCAGCAGCGCGCCTAGCGGGACTCGCAATGAGCAGTTCTTC. It codes for CASSAPSGTRNEQFF.